This T cell receptor (beta chain) is drawn from a study of blood T cells in healthy people across ages. Caucasian, healthy and from Russia, the donors were aged between roughly 6 and 95. Primed by a sample-barcoded 5' primer and a J-beta primer mix, a second PCR proceeded for 7 to 11 cycles. TCRdb redid the calling of the 5' RACE reads with MiXCR, one entry per CDR3 protein. The table shows 800,000 to 900,000 distinct CDR3 sequences, with approximately 67% occurring only once. Points on this clonotype: Its antigen is as yet unknown.

The study's findings and limits: Naive and antigen-experienced cells were not separated, limiting conclusive comparison. Unknown donor CMV status possibly confounded expanded clonotype changes.

The source of this sequence is a man younger than 45 in good health. Sequencing used blood.

DNA for the CDR3: TGTGCCAGCTCACCAAGCGCAGGGTTCGGAAACCCCTACGAGCAGTACTTC. Translated, it gives CASSPSAGFGNPYEQYF. The rearrangement joins TRBV18 to TRBJ2-7; tentatively, D is TRBD1 (5 bases). Trimming took 2 bases from V and 2 from J, leaving 19 bases between them. There are 17 residues in the CDR3. Germline V gene sequence: CDR1 KGHSH, CDR2 LQKENI.